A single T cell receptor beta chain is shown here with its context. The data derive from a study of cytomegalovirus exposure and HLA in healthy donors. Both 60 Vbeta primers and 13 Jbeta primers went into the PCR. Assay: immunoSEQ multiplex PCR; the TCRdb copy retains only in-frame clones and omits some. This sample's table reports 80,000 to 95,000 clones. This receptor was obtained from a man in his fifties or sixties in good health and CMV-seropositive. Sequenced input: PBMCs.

As DNA, the CDR3 is TGTGCCAGCAGCTTACACAGGGGAATCACCGGGGAGCTGTTTTTT. Amino acid sequence: CASSLHRGITGELFF. The chain has TRBV7-9 and TRBJ2-2; the match to TRBD1 covers 7 bases. This CDR3 region has 15 residues. Germline CDR1 SEHNR, CDR2 FQNEAQ (reference sequence). J was trimmed by 4 bases and V by 2 bases; bases with no gene match: 4.